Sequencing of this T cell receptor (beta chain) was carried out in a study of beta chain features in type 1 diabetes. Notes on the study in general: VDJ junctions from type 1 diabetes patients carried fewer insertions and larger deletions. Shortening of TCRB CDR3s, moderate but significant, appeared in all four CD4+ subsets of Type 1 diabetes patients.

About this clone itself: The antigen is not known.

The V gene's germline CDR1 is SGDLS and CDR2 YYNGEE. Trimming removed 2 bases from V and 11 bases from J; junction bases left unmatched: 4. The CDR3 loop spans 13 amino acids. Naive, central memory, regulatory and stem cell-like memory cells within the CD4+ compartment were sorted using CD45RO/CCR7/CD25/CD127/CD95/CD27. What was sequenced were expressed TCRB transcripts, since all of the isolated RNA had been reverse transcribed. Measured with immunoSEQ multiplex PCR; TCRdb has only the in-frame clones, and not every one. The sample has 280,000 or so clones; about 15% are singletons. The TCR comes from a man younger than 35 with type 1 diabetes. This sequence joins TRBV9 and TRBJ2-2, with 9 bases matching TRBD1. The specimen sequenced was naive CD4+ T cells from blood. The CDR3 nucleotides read TGTGCCAGCAGCGTCCGGGACAGGGAAGAGCTGTTTTTT. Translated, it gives CASSVRDREELFF.